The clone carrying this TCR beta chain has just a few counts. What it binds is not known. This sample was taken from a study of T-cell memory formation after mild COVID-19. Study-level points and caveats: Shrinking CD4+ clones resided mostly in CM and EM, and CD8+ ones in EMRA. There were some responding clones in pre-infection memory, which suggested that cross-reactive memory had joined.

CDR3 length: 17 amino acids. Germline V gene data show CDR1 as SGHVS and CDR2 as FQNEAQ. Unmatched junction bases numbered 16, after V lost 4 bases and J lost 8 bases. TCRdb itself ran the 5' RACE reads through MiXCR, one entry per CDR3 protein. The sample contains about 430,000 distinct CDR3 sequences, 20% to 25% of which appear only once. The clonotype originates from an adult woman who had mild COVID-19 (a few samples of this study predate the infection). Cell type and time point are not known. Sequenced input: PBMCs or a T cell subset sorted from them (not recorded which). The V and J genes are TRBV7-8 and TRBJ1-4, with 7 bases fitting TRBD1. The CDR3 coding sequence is TGTGCCAGCAGCTCACACGTCAACGACAGGGTTGGGGAAAAACTGTTTTTT. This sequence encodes CASSSHVNDRVGEKLFF.